These T cell receptor beta chains were read from a single sample in a study of CD8 T cells in ankylosing spondylitis. TCRdb re-called the 5' RACE reads through MiXCR, storing one row per CDR3 protein. The table includes tens of thousands of distinct CDR3 sequences, under 3% detected once. Source material: blood, either unsorted or a sorted T cell fraction (not recorded which). The receptors were gathered from a female donor with ankylosing spondylitis or in good health (not recorded which). Both conserved end residues are trimmed from each CDR3. A D gene is named only where the DNA matches it firmly.

D gene: TRBD1
V gene: TRBV9
J gene: TRBJ2-2
CDR3 protein: ASSVGQGSDTGELF

D gene: TRBD1
V gene: TRBV9
J gene: TRBJ2-2
CDR3 protein: ASSRQGDANTGELF

D gene: -
V gene: TRBV9
J gene: TRBJ2-5
CDR3 protein: ASSVADGGSRETQY

D gene: -
V gene: TRBV9
J gene: TRBJ2-6
CDR3 protein: ASSGGGSGANVLT

D gene: -
V gene: TRBV9
J gene: TRBJ1-4
CDR3 protein: ASSGLNEKLF

D gene: -
V gene: TRBV9
J gene: TRBJ1-1
CDR3 protein: ASSTRQVSTEAF

D gene: TRBD1
V gene: TRBV9
J gene: TRBJ2-3
CDR3 protein: ASSVWTGGPTDTQY

D gene: -
V gene: TRBV23-1
J gene: TRBJ1-6
CDR3 protein: ASSRPGQSNHSAGLSPLH

D gene: -
V gene: TRBV9
J gene: TRBJ1-2
CDR3 protein: ASSVEVGHYGYT

D gene: -
V gene: TRBV9
J gene: TRBJ2-1
CDR3 protein: ASSVGGSTYNEQF

D gene: -
V gene: TRBV9
J gene: TRBJ2-7
CDR3 protein: ASSVAGGVIYEQY

D gene: -
V gene: TRBV9
J gene: TRBJ2-1
CDR3 protein: ASSAHPGIGDNEQF

D gene: -
V gene: TRBV9
J gene: TRBJ2-5
CDR3 protein: ASSPGGTVQETQY

D gene: TRBD1
V gene: TRBV9
J gene: TRBJ2-1
CDR3 protein: ASSVETKGAGQF

D gene: TRBD1
V gene: TRBV9
J gene: TRBJ2-7
CDR3 protein: ASSKTGTVSYEQY

D gene: -
V gene: TRBV9
J gene: TRBJ2-5
CDR3 protein: ASSDQGLSVETQY

D gene: -
V gene: TRBV9
J gene: TRBJ2-2
CDR3 protein: ASSGRETWATGELF

D gene: -
V gene: TRBV9
J gene: TRBJ2-5
CDR3 protein: ASSVAASGGHETQY

D gene: -
V gene: TRBV9
J gene: TRBJ2-1
CDR3 protein: ASSVELYNEQF

D gene: TRBD2
V gene: TRBV9
J gene: TRBJ2-5
CDR3 protein: ASSSLAGAETQY

D gene: TRBD1
V gene: TRBV9
J gene: TRBJ1-2
CDR3 protein: ASSVEGGGKSDGYT

D gene: TRBD2
V gene: TRBV9
J gene: TRBJ2-1
CDR3 protein: ASSVTPSAGDEQF

D gene: TRBD1
V gene: TRBV9
J gene: TRBJ1-4
CDR3 protein: ASSVGGTANEKLF

D gene: -
V gene: TRBV9
J gene: TRBJ2-7
CDR3 protein: ASSVAVESSYEQY

D gene: TRBD1
V gene: TRBV9
J gene: TRBJ1-5
CDR3 protein: ASSKGQDSNQPQH

D gene: TRBD1
V gene: TRBV9
J gene: TRBJ1-4
CDR3 protein: ASSTLGTGNEKLF